This T cell receptor beta chain emerged from a study of T cells in Graves' hyperthyroidism and ophthalmopathy (dated 2019 in TCRdb). Regarding the research as a whole: Peripheral blood samples were taken at the time of initial diagnosis, prior to any treatment. Following sampling, methimazole starting at 30 mg daily was given to hyperthyroidism patients, and high-dose intravenous methylprednisolone was given to ophthalmopathy patients. A discovery cohort of about 96 patients, about 40 with Graves' ophthalmopathy and more than 55 with stable Graves' hyperthyroidism, was used to find distinguishing TCR V-J signatures. For training and testing, the approximately 97 patients in the discovery cohort were randomly divided in a 7:3 ratio. In addition, the study compared T-cell repertoires in thyroid tissue and in blood from roughly 6 Graves' hyperthyroidism patients. Prospective prediction of ophthalmopathy was tested in an independent validation cohort of 18 to 20 hyperthyroidism patients and 15 to 17 patients who later progressed to ophthalmopathy. According to the paper, TCR Vbeta CDR3 sequencing was carried out on about 140 peripheral blood samples, which came from 40 to 45 ophthalmopathy, fewer than 80 hyperthyroidism and some 17 progressor patients. What the work shows at the level of the full study, not this receptor alone: No statistical method was used to fix the sample size in advance, and group allocation was not hidden from the investigators. A model built on a 13 V-J signature distinguished ophthalmopathy from stable hyperthyroidism, reaching 87.88% sensitivity and about 81% specificity in cross-validation and 80%/75% in testing. In validation, progression to ophthalmopathy was predicted by the model with approximately 67% sensitivity and roughly 76% specificity, a median of approximately 7.1 months before onset. Most expanded thyroid clonotypes (frequency above 0.001) were also detected in blood, a finding suggesting that blood repertoires may reflect thyroid immune responses.

This clonotype was counted between two and nine times. The specificity of this receptor is unknown. Base quality data are lacking; no much larger clone is found one base away. Trimming takes 0 bases from V and 0 bases from J, and the germline ends sit 12 bases apart. From cysteine to phenylalanine, the CDR3 is 17 amino acids long. The DNA shown is the 51-base CDR3, in frame from base 1. For CDR1 and CDR2, the germline V gene lists MNHEY and SVGAGI. The TCR beta CDR3 regions were amplified from RNA transcripts. The first round of RT-PCR for the TCR CDR3 was performed with the HTBI primer set and the Qiagen OneStep RT-PCR kit. Libraries were constructed in a second round of multiplex PCR, after which size selection and purification were performed. Sequencing of the libraries was done on an Illumina HiSeq2000 using paired-end 100 bp reads. The original pipeline was this. SOAPnuke was used to process the raw data, throwing out any read that contained adapters or uncalled bases, had a mean Phred below 15, or lacked an exact constant-primer or identifier match. High-quality paired reads were merged using COPE v1.2.5, and each unique nucleotide sequence was defined as a clonotype. Clonotypes were aligned to IMGT TRBV, TRBD and TRBJ reference segments using MiTCR v1.1. The analysis was restricted to V-J combinations with a frequency above 0.0001, which together covered just over 98% of the repertoires. A TCS score was defined as the ratio between F50 (clonal expansion) and ExV (chaos), using BLOSUM62-based TCRdist between CDR3 peptides within each V-J. Welch's t-statistics and random forest reduced 450 to 600 V-J features to about 13, which were used in a naive Bayes classifier (R e1071). The public reads were reanalyzed by TCRdb: fastp trimming at Q25, MiXCR alignment, in-frame beta chains only. Here each entry gathers all rows of one CDR3 protein and keeps the most common genes and DNA. The V and J calls shown here were made by TCRdb, not taken from the authors' results. This sample has fewer than 900,000 distinct CDR3 sequences in its table, and around 19% of those were observed once. 16% of the sample rests with the top ten.

The hyperthyroidism patients were between 18 and 65 years old and newly diagnosed, with a disease duration of less than 2 months. The study excluded patients with uncontrolled infections, other autoimmune diseases, pregnancy or lactation. Diagnoses were based on clinical symptoms, serum thyroxine and TRAb, thyroid ultrasound and orbital computed tomography. Blood from progressor patients was drawn when they were first diagnosed with hyperthyroidism, before any ophthalmopathy symptoms appeared. PBMCs were isolated from 8 to 10 ml of fresh peripheral blood by Ficoll-Paque density gradient centrifugation. Progressor patients were initially diagnosed with Graves' hyperthyroidism and developed ophthalmopathy during follow-up. Total RNA was extracted with Trizol reagent, and quality was checked on an Agilent 2100 Bioanalyzer.

Source material: blood. This receptor was obtained from a woman in her forties or fifties with Graves' hyperthyroidism that later progressed to Graves' ophthalmopathy. The V gene is TRBV6-5 and the J gene is TRBJ1-3, with an unclear D gene assignment. The DNA sequence is given as TGTGCCAGCAGTTACTCGCGGGGAAGACACTCTGGAAACACCATATATTTT. Translated, this gives CASSYSRGRHSGNTIYF.